Below, 15 T cell receptor beta chains from the same sample are listed, as sequenced in a study of blood T cell repertoires in COVID-19. Clones were read by immunoSEQ multiplex PCR, and TCRdb kept only the in-frame ones, dropping some. The table shows about 100,000 clones, with around 84% occurring only once. Material for sequencing was peripheral blood. Receptors originate from a woman in her 70s with active or convalescent COVID-19.

The chain couples TRBV18 to TRBJ2-7; weak D call: TRBD2 (6 bases). Germline V CDR1 and CDR2: KGHSH, LQKENI. CDR3 size: 16 residues. Trimming took 0 bases from V and 0 from J, leaving 12 bases between them. This CDR3 is CASSPPLGGNSYEQYF. As DNA, the CDR3 is TGTGCCAGCTCACCACCGCTGGGCGGGAACTCCTACGAGCAGTACTTC.

This chain connects TRBV28 to TRBJ1-2, with 9 bases that match TRBD1. In germline, CDR1 is MDHEN, CDR2 SYDVKM. The junction had 5 bases not matched to a gene; V was cut back by 5 bases and J by 7 bases. This CDR3 has 13 residues. DNA of the CDR3: TGTGCCAGCAGTATGACAGGGGGGCTTGGCTACACCTTC. Amino acids: CASSMTGGLGYTF.

J is TRBJ2-3 and V is TRBV30; D gene unclear. Per germline, CDR1 GTSNPN and CDR2 SVGIG (reference sequence). V was shortened by 2 bases and J by 3 bases, with 12 bases between the two germline ends. The CDR3 runs to 14 residues. For the CDR3, the DNA is TGTGCCTGGAGTCCTAGTCCATCTACAGATACGCAGTATTTT. Translated, it gives CAWSPSPSTDTQYF.

The chain uses TRBV28 and TRBJ2-5; unclear D gene. V gave up 3 bases and J gave up 5 bases, with 10 bases separating them. This CDR3 is 13 amino acids long. Per germline, CDR1 MDHEN and CDR2 SYDVKM. This chain's CDR3 is CASSFPSAETQYF. DNA for the CDR3: TGTGCCAGCAGTTTCCCCAGCGCTGAGACCCAGTACTTC.

V gene TRBV11-2 combines with J gene TRBJ1-2; D ambiguous. Germline V gene lookup returns CDR1 SGHAT and CDR2 FQNNGV. The CDR3 spans 12 residues. The V and J ends lost 1 base and 5 bases respectively, with 5 bases between them. The CDR3 loop is CASSLGRYGYTF. CDR3 coding DNA: TGTGCCAGCAGCTTAGGCAGATATGGCTACACCTTC.

The V call is TRBV30, the J call TRBJ2-2; TRBD1 aligns across 9 bases. Germline V gene data show CDR1 as GTSNPN and CDR2 as SVGIG (reference sequence). CDR3 length: 12 amino acids. V lost 5 bases and J lost 6; bases outside the gene matches: 1. The CDR3 nucleotides are TGTGCCTGGGGACAGGGGTCCGGGGAGCTGTTTTTT. Residues: CAWGQGSGELFF.

The J gene is TRBJ2-4, the V gene TRBV15, with 12 positions matching TRBD1. Germline CDR1 LNHNV, CDR2 YYDKDF (reference sequence). This CDR3 is built from 17 residues. Trimming took 5 bases from V and 5 from J; bases not matched to a gene: 10. The CDR3 loop reads CATSRQRDRGRQNIQYF. The CDR3 nucleotides read TGTGCCACCAGCCGACAACGGGACAGGGGGCGTCAAAACATTCAGTACTTC.

The V and J genes are TRBV29-1 and TRBJ2-3; no reliable D call. This CDR3 contains 13 residues. Trimming shortened V by 4 bases and J by 0 bases, and 8 bases separated the two germline ends. Germline assignment: CDR1 SQVTM and CDR2 ANQGSEA. The CDR3 loop is CSVALSSTDTQYF. CDR3 DNA: TGCAGCGTTGCCCTAAGTAGCACAGATACGCAGTATTTT.

V usage is TRBV6-5 and J usage is TRBJ1-2; 9 bases are shared with TRBD1. The CDR3 has 14 residues. Per germline, CDR1 MNHEY and CDR2 SVGAGI. J was trimmed by 8 bases and V by 4 bases; bases with no gene match: 8. CDR3 amino acids: CASSFGQGNGGYTF. The CDR3 DNA follows: TGTGCCAGCAGTTTTGGACAGGGGAATGGGGGCTACACCTTC.

The chain has TRBV7-2 and TRBJ1-4; tentative D call: TRBD1 (6 bases). The V gene lost 4 bases and the J gene lost 1 base, with 13 bases spanning the gap. The CDR3 runs to 16 residues. From germline, CDR1 is SGHTA and CDR2 FQGNSA. The CDR3 region is CASSSSLQGTNEKLFF. CDR3 in DNA: TGTGCCAGCAGCTCCTCCCTACAGGGAACTAATGAAAAACTGTTTTTT. Using reference TRBV7-2 and TRBJ1-4 for the parts outside the CDR3, the full variable domain is GAGVSQSPSNKVTEKGKDVELRCDPISGHTALYWYRQSLGQGLEFLIYFQGNSAPDKSGLPSDRFSAERTGGSVSTLTIQRTQQEDSAVYLCASSSSLQGTNEKLFFGSGTQLSVL.

The gene calls are TRBV2 and TRBJ2-3; possibly TRBD1 for D (6 bases). The CDR3 extends over 13 amino acids. Per germline, CDR1 SNHLY and CDR2 FYNNEI. Deletions cut 7 bases from V and 6 bases from J, with 14 bases between. CDR3 residues: CASKRGFVDTQYF. CDR3 coding DNA: TGTGCCAGCAAAAGGGGGTTTGTGGATACGCAGTATTTT. The variable domain in full, completed from reference TRBV2 and TRBJ2-3, reads EPEVTQTPSHQVTQMGQEVILRCVPISNHLYFYWYRQILGQKVEFLVSFYNNEISEKSEIFDDQFSVERPDGSNFTLKIRSTKLEDSAMYFCASKRGFVDTQYFGPGTRLTVL.

The chain combines TRBV9 with TRBJ2-1; D is possibly TRBD2 (5 bases). This CDR3 is built from 17 residues. Germline CDR1 reads SGDLS; CDR2 reads YYNGEE. Between the trimmed V and J ends, which lost 2 bases and 0 bases, there was a span of 15 bases. CDR3 region: CASSVVEGGGSYNEQFF. DNA for the CDR3: TGTGCCAGCAGCGTGGTTGAGGGTGGAGGCTCCTACAATGAGCAGTTCTTC.

The V and J genes are TRBV3-1 (or the pseudogene TRBV3-2) and TRBJ2-3; 8 positions agree with TRBD1. With V trimmed by 1 base and J by 4 bases, 4 bases remained unmatched. This CDR3 is 15 amino acids long. Germline assignment: CDR1 LGHDT and CDR2 YNNKEL (reference sequence). In DNA, the CDR3 is TGTGCCAGCAGCCAAGGGCAGGACAGGGCAGATACGCAGTATTTT. It is translated as CASSQGQDRADTQYF.

Comment on this clone: One end of the junction fails to match germline, which may point to a read error. The J gene is TRBJ2-1, the V gene TRBV7-7, with TRBD1 matching over 8 bases. Germline CDR1 is SSHAT and CDR2 is FNYEAQ (reference sequence). This CDR3 region has 14 residues. In DNA, the CDR3 is TGTGCTAGCAGCTTACAGACAGGGGAAAGTGAGCAGTTCTTC. It is translated as CASSLQTGESEQFF.

This chain uses TRBV4-2 with TRBJ2-5; 12 positions match TRBD2. The J segment lost 1 base and the V segment lost 5 bases, leaving 2 bases of the junction unmatched. This CDR3 is 15 amino acids long. From germline, CDR1 is LGHNA and CDR2 YNFKEQ. The CDR3 DNA follows: TGTGCCAGCAGCTCGGGACTAGCGGGCCAAGAGACCCAGTACTTC. As protein: CASSSGLAGQETQYF.